The next 23 T cell receptor beta chains were all read from a single sample in a study of blood T cell repertoires in COVID-19. Generated by immunoSEQ multiplex PCR, the TCRdb table keeps only in-frame clones and is missing some. Of roughly 39,000 clones in the sample, roughly nine tenths were seen once. The sequencing input was peripheral blood. The receptor source for this set is a man in his fifties in a cohort sampled during active COVID-19.

On this clone: The junction and the germline gene differ at one end; a read error may be behind it. The chain combines TRBV7-2 with TRBJ2-1; D is unresolved. CDR1 is SGHTA, CDR2 FQGNSA, per germline. CDR3 size: 11 residues. The CDR3 here is CASGFEVAAVF. As DNA, the CDR3 is TGTGCCAGCGGTTTTGAGGTCGCGGCCGTCTTC.

This clone has only one observation. This rearrangement joins TRBV9 to TRBJ1-3; 7 positions agree with TRBD1. The CDR3 loop spans 16 amino acids. Germline V lookup: CDR1 SGDLS, CDR2 YYNGEE. The ends lost 3 bases at V and 6 bases at J; junction bases unmatched: 12. CDR3 DNA sequence: TGTGCCAGCAGCGCCGAGGGACAGCCCAGGCTAAACACCATATATTTT. It yields the protein CASSAEGQPRLNTIYF.

J is TRBJ2-5 and V is TRBV4-3, with D uncertain. Per germline, CDR1 LGHNA and CDR2 YSLEER. V was clipped by 0 bases and J by 2 bases, with 10 bases between them. The CDR3 is made up of 15 amino acids. The CDR3 DNA reads TGCGCCAGCAGCCAAGACTCTGGCAGTCAAGAGACCCAGTACTTC. Protein product: CASSQDSGSQETQYF.

The chain uses TRBV11-2 and TRBJ1-1; 11 bases are a match to TRBD1. Unmatched junction bases numbered 3, after V lost 5 bases and J lost 1 base. Germline V gene data show CDR1 as SGHAT and CDR2 as FQNNGV. CDR3 length: 15 residues. The CDR3 DNA follows: TGTGCCAGCAGCCCCGGACAGGGGGCGAACACTGAAGCTTTCTTT. It specifies CASSPGQGANTEAFF.

This chain joins TRBV6-4 and TRBJ2-3, with 14 bases aligning to TRBD2. In germline, CDR1 is MRHNA, CDR2 SNTAGT. J gave up 2 bases and V 6 bases, and 7 bases lay outside the gene matches. This CDR3 is built from 17 residues. The CDR3 DNA reads TGTGCCAGCAGCGGCGGGACTAGCGGGGGAGACACAGATACGCAGTATTTT. The encoded protein is CASSGGTSGGDTDTQYF.

The chain carries TRBV11-2 and TRBJ2-2; D may be TRBD2 (5 bases). Between the trimmed V and J ends, which lost 8 bases and 0 bases, there was a span of 7 bases. This CDR3 is 13 amino acids long. Germline loops: CDR1 SGHAT, CDR2 FQNNGV. The CDR3: CASGGANTGELFF. The DNA for the CDR3 is TGTGCCAGCGGAGGAGCGAACACCGGGGAGCTGTTTTTT.

The chain employs TRBV4-1 and TRBJ2-5; TRBD1 matches 8 bases. The germline V gene has CDR1 MGHRA and CDR2 YSYEKL. The CDR3 contains 17 residues. Germline trimming cut 0 bases from V and 7 bases from J; bases unmatched to any gene: 13. CDR3 protein: CASSQDPGQGTGGTQYF. Here the CDR3 DNA reads TGCGCCAGCAGCCAAGATCCCGGTCAAGGGACAGGTGGGACCCAGTACTTC.

This sequence joins TRBV20-1 and TRBJ2-2; D is possibly TRBD2 (11 bases). Trimming removed 3 bases at V and 0 bases at J, with 23 bases between. The germline gives CDR1 DFQATT, CDR2 SNEGSKA (reference sequence). This CDR3 spans 19 amino acids. The CDR3 bases are TGCAGTGCTAGTCCCCGGGACAGGGGACTAGCGGCGAACACCGGGGAGCTGTTTTTT. Amino acid sequence: CSASPRDRGLAANTGELFF.

The V gene is TRBV2, the J gene TRBJ2-1; 13 positions match TRBD2. This CDR3 contains 17 residues. The V gene end was trimmed by 6 bases and the J gene end by 4 bases; junction bases not matched to a gene: 9. Germline values: CDR1 SNHLY, CDR2 FYNNEI. CDR3 sequence reads: CASSFTSGGEWYNEQFF. The CDR3 DNA reads TGTGCCAGCAGCTTTACTAGCGGGGGGGAATGGTACAATGAGCAGTTCTTC. Full variable domain (remainder filled in from reference TRBV2 and TRBJ2-1): EPEVTQTPSHQVTQMGQEVILRCVPISNHLYFYWYRQILGQKVEFLVSFYNNEISEKSEIFDDQFSVERPDGSNFTLKIRSTKLEDSAMYFCASSFTSGGEWYNEQFFGPGTRLTVL.

This chain joins TRBV13 and TRBJ2-1, with TRBD1 matching 10 bases. Germline CDR1 is PRHDT and CDR2 is FYEKMQ (reference sequence). The CDR3 consists of 13 residues. J was trimmed by 8 bases and V by 7 bases; bases with no gene match: 5. The CDR3 protein is CASKTGGTYEQFF. As DNA, the CDR3 is TGTGCCAGCAAGACAGGGGGCACTTATGAGCAGTTCTTC.

This clone is categorized as medium-sized. This chain links TRBV6-6 with TRBJ2-7, with 11 nucleotides matching TRBD2. The ends lost 6 bases at V and 3 bases at J; junction bases unmatched: 1. The CDR3 consists of 13 residues. Germline CDR1 reads MNHNY; CDR2 reads SVGAGI (reference sequence). The CDR3 spells CASRLAGDYEQYV. The CDR3 coding sequence is TGTGCCAGCAGACTAGCGGGGGACTACGAGCAGTACGTC.

The rearrangement joins TRBV6-5 to TRBJ2-3; the D is unclear. Trimming stripped 0 bases from V and 2 bases from J, with 6 bases between. The CDR3 spans 14 residues. CDR1 and CDR2 (germline): MNHEY, SVGAGI. For the CDR3, the DNA is TGTGCCAGCAGTTACTCGCTAGACACAGATACGCAGTATTTT. Protein: CASSYSLDTDTQYF.

The V gene is TRBV6-2 or TRBV6-3, the J gene TRBJ2-1; 7 bases line up with TRBD1. This CDR3 comprises 14 residues. V shed 4 bases and J 2 bases; nucleotides not matched to a gene: 2. Per the germline V gene, CDR1 is MNHEY and CDR2 is SVGEGT. In DNA, the CDR3 is TGTGCCAGCAGTTTGGGGACAGCCTACAATGAGCAGTTCTTC. This sequence encodes CASSLGTAYNEQFF.

This chain connects TRBV4-1 to TRBJ2-5, with D uncertain. The germline V gene has CDR1 MGHRA and CDR2 YSYEKL. The CDR3 covers 15 residues. V lost 4 bases, J lost 5 bases, and 17 bases lay in between. In DNA, the CDR3 is TGCGCCAGCAGCCTCCTTCATGCGGCGGCGGAGACCCAGTACTTC. It encodes CASSLLHAAAETQYF.

This chain uses TRBV9 with TRBJ2-2; D might be TRBD2 (5 bases). V was shortened by 3 bases and J by 6 bases, with 9 bases between the two germline ends. The CDR3 loop spans 13 amino acids. From germline, CDR1 is SGDLS and CDR2 YYNGEE. The CDR3 DNA reads TGTGCCAGCAGCGATGGACTGCCCGGGGAGCTGTTTTTT. Protein product: CASSDGLPGELFF. Supplemented by reference TRBV9 and TRBJ2-2, the full variable domain reads DSGVTQTPKHLITATGQRVTLRCSPRSGDLSVYWYQQSLDQGLQFLIQYYNGEERAKGNILERFSAQQFPDLHSELNLSSLELGDSALYFCASSDGLPGELFFGEGSRLTVL.

The chain combines TRBV6-1 with TRBJ1-2; TRBD1 matches 10 bases. Germline V gene lookup returns CDR1 MNHNS and CDR2 SASEGT. Germline trimming cut 4 bases from V and 3 bases from J; bases unmatched to any gene: 8. This CDR3 has 16 amino acids. The CDR3 DNA sequence: TGTGCCAGCAGTGCAGACAGGGGGCGCATGGACTATGGCTACACCTTC. Translated: CASSADRGRMDYGYTF.

The gene calls are TRBV7-9 and TRBJ1-4; maybe TRBD1 (5 bases). Germline CDR1 and CDR2: SEHNR and FQNEAQ (reference sequence). CDR3 length: 14 residues. The V end lost 1 base, the J end lost 5 bases, and 8 bases lay between the germline ends. CDR3 region: CASSLGRVNEKLFF. DNA of the CDR3: TGTGCCAGCAGCTTAGGCAGGGTCAATGAAAAACTGTTTTTT.

The chain combines TRBV7-2 with TRBJ2-3, with 10 bases aligning to TRBD1. Germline V gives CDR1 SGHTA, CDR2 FQGNSA. CDR3 size: 14 residues. With V trimmed by 6 bases and J by 3 bases, 3 bases remained unmatched. This CDR3 reads CASSWTGGTDTQYF. In nucleotides, the CDR3 is TGTGCCAGCAGTTGGACAGGGGGGACAGATACGCAGTATTTT.

This clone was seen once. The chain uses TRBV9 and TRBJ1-2; D is uncertain. The CDR3 contains 16 residues. V dropped 1 base and J dropped 3 bases, with 16 bases sitting between them. Looked up from germline, CDR1 is SGDLS and CDR2 is YYNGEE. The CDR3 coding sequence is TGTGCCAGCAGCGTAACCGCCGACGGGTTAGACTATGGCTACACCTTC. Residues: CASSVTADGLDYGYTF.

V usage is TRBV7-9 and J usage is TRBJ1-2, with a tentative D call TRBD1 (5 bases). The V and J ends lost 5 bases and 4 bases respectively, with 20 bases between them. The germline V gene has CDR1 SEHNR and CDR2 FQNEAQ (reference sequence). The CDR3 consists of 16 residues. For the CDR3, the DNA is TGTGCCAGCAGCCCCCCAGGGTCGTCCGGGGGCTATGGCTACACCTTC. It is translated as CASSPPGSSGGYGYTF.

The chain joins TRBV28 to TRBJ2-7; the D gene is possibly TRBD1 (5 bases). CDR1 and CDR2 from the germline V gene are MDHEN and SYDVKM. V was cut by 3 bases and J by 2 bases, with 8 bases left in between. The CDR3 consists of 13 residues. CDR3 DNA: TGTGCCAGCAGTTTGTTAGGGGCCTACGAGCAGTACTTC. This encodes CASSLLGAYEQYF.

This rearrangement joins TRBV19 to TRBJ2-1; 8 nucleotides line up with TRBD1. The CDR3 covers 13 residues. The V and J ends lost 5 bases and 7 bases, in that order; junction bases with no gene match: 4. Looked up from germline, CDR1 is LNHDA and CDR2 is SQIVND (reference sequence). The CDR3 sequence is CASSPRTGNEQFF. The CDR3 bases are TGTGCCAGTAGTCCCCGGACAGGGAATGAGCAGTTCTTC.

The gene calls are TRBV7-9 and TRBJ1-2; D possibly corresponds to TRBD1 (6 bases). With 3 bases removed from V and 6 bases from J, the gap between germline ends came to 14 bases. The CDR3 consists of 14 residues. Germline assignment: CDR1 SEHNR and CDR2 FQNEAQ (reference sequence). CDR3 sequence: CASSFAGGADGYTF. The CDR3 coding sequence is TGTGCCAGCAGCTTTGCTGGGGGCGCCGATGGCTACACCTTC.